This T cell receptor (beta chain) was obtained from a study of cytomegalovirus exposure and HLA in healthy donors. Study findings and constraints: Some TCR beta chains (roughly 160 of them) were listed as cytomegalovirus-associated. Serostatus for CMV was the only available immune exposure information. The classifier, whose performance was assessed in both the original and validation cohorts, reportedly diagnosed cytomegalovirus status with high specificity and sensitivity.

Primers included in the PCR were 60 Vbeta and 13 Jbeta primers. The authors' processing: A later analysis tallied tens of millions of unique TCR beta chains, around 12 million of them shared. Clones were read by immunoSEQ multiplex PCR, and TCRdb kept only the in-frame ones, dropping some. For V, J and clone size, that table is used; D and trimming come from the DNA. This table has roughly 190,000 clones, 82% appearing once. As to this clone: Its matching antigen is unknown.

The length of the CDR3 is 14 residues. The V end lost 0 bases, the J end lost 3 bases, and 7 bases lay between the germline ends. From germline, CDR1 is SGHRS and CDR2 YFSETQ. The source is a woman between 18 and 29 years old in good health and CMV-seronegative. The sequencing input was PBMCs. The genes are TRBV5-1 and TRBJ2-1; D remains unclear. The CDR3 DNA is TGCGCCAGCAGCTTGGAACGGGTCTACAATGAGCAGTTCTTC. Translation gives CASSLERVYNEQFF.